The rows below give T cell receptor beta chains drawn from one sample of a study of blood T cell repertoires in COVID-19. Sequenced by immunoSEQ multiplex PCR; TCRdb stores in-frame clones only, minus some. This table has about 270,000 clones, approximately 92% appearing once. Sequencing was done on a sample of PBMCs or T cells enriched from blood (not recorded which). The receptors come from a woman between 18 and 29 years old who had recovered from COVID-19. CDR3s leave out the opening cysteine and the closing phenylalanine or tryptophan. The D gene is left open where the match is weak.

D	V	J	length	CDR3
.	TRBV10-3	TRBJ1-1	11	AIKIQGNTEAF
TRBD2	TRBV5-1	TRBJ2-7	12	ASSWTSGSYEQY
TRBD2	TRBV7-6	TRBJ2-7	14	ASSLFVAGGQSEQY
.	TRBV19	TRBJ1-1	14	ASSIGNSNRGTEAF
TRBD1	TRBV28	TRBJ2-1	10	ASSSQRTGEF
.	TRBV24-1	TRBJ1-2	11	ATSDLEIGGYT
.	TRBV28	TRBJ1-1	13	ASSPHGQLNTEAF
.	TRBV10-1	TRBJ2-3	12	ASYRQGRADTQY
TRBD1	TRBV2	TRBJ1-2	11	ASQDRGRNGYT
.	TRBV20-1	TRBJ1-1	13	SASGGLGGGTEAF
TRBD2	TRBV5-4	TRBJ2-3	16	ASSLRLAGGVGWDTQY
TRBD1	TRBV6-1	TRBJ2-7	13	ASSEWSGGRYEQY
.	TRBV9	TRBJ1-2	11	ASSVVSGDGYT
TRBD2	TRBV10-3	TRBJ2-5	14	AISLGLAGVQETQY
TRBD1	TRBV14	TRBJ1-1	12	ASSLGGGATEAF
.	TRBV5-1	TRBJ1-1	12	ASSWAGGNTEAF
.	TRBV7-9	TRBJ2-2	15	ASSLVGPSLYTGELF
.	TRBV5-5	TRBJ2-7	9	ASAGLGEQY
TRBD1	TRBV18	TRBJ1-2	13	ASSPPDRGGYGYT
TRBD1	TRBV5-8	TRBJ1-2	14	ASSGTGTGGWRGYT
.	TRBV11-2	TRBJ2-3	13	ASSLGGLEPDTQY
TRBD1	TRBV7-3	TRBJ2-1	11	ASSLGQNNEQF
.	TRBV5-1	TRBJ1-2	12	ASSGGAPNYGYT
.	TRBV5-1	TRBJ2-3	13	ASSLAGGLADTQY
.	TRBV2	TRBJ2-7	8	ASSEAKQY
.	TRBV4-1	TRBJ1-2	12	ASSQDRERYGYT
.	TRBV28	TRBJ2-7	11	ASSPPLGSEQY
TRBD1	TRBV7-4	TRBJ1-4	17	ASSPPDRDRMDKDEKLF
TRBD1	TRBV5-3	TRBJ2-1	14	ARSPGTGREGNEQF
TRBD1	TRBV11-3	TRBJ1-6	12	ASSTGTGNSPLH
.	TRBV28	TRBJ2-1	9	ASGLYNEQF
.	TRBV28	TRBJ1-1	15	ASSLHGRGSSRTEAF
.	TRBV7-9	TRBJ1-2	15	ASSLATGYPSNYGYT
.	TRBV19	TRBJ2-6	14	ASSARLSSGANVLT
TRBD1	TRBV14	TRBJ1-2	13	ASSLHSTGAYGYT
TRBD1	TRBV5-1	TRBJ1-1	12	ASSVTGEGTEAF
.	TRBV5-1	TRBJ2-7	13	ASSRRALGSYEQY
TRBD1	TRBV27	TRBJ1-1	13	ASKRDSRMNTEAF
.	TRBV11-2	TRBJ1-3	9	ASSSRNTIY
.	TRBV19	TRBJ1-2	12	ASSRAGEYYGYT
.	TRBV5-1	TRBJ1-1	11	ASSLRGGTEAF
TRBD2	TRBV30	TRBJ2-7	14	AWSKSPAGGAYEQY
TRBD2	TRBV30	TRBJ2-2	13	AWNQRGLNTGELF